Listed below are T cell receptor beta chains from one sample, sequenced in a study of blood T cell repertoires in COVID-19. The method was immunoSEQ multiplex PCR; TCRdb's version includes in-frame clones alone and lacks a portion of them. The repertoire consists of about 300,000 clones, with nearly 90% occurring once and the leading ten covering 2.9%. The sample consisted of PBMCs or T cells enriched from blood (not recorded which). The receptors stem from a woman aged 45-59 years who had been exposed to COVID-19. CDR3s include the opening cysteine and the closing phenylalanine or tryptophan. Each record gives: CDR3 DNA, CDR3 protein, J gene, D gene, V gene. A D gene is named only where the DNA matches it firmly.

TGTGCCAGCAGCCGATGGACAGAGAGAGAGACCCAGTACTTC	CASSRWTERETQYF	TRBJ2-5	-	TRBV3-1/TRBV3-2
TGTGCCAGCAGTGCGTCGGGAACTGAAGCTTTCTTT	CASSASGTEAFF	TRBJ1-1	-	TRBV2
TGTGCCTGGAGTGGCGGGGGGACTCTCGAGCAGTTCTTC	CAWSGGGTLEQFF	TRBJ2-1	TRBD2	TRBV30
TGTGCCAGCAGCCAAAAAGGGGGACACGGGGAGCTGTTTTTT	CASSQKGGHGELFF	TRBJ2-2	-	TRBV3-1/TRBV3-2
TGTGCCATCAGTGAGTCGAAGGTGGGAGCCGGATCACCCCTCCACTTT	CAISESKVGAGSPLHF	TRBJ1-6	-	TRBV10-3
TGTGCCAGCAGTTACTGGACAACAGTTGAAGCTTTCTTT	CASSYWTTVEAFF	TRBJ1-1	-	TRBV6-5
TGTGCCAGCACCCAGACAGGGATGGGGGTAGGGGAGCAGTACTTC	CASTQTGMGVGEQYF	TRBJ2-7	TRBD1	TRBV28
TGTGCCATCAGTGGGACAGGGGGCAATGAGCAGTTCTTC	CAISGTGGNEQFF	TRBJ2-1	TRBD1	TRBV10-3
TGTGCCAGTGGTCCCGGGACAGGGTATAGTCACGAGCAGTACTTC	CASGPGTGYSHEQYF	TRBJ2-7	TRBD1	TRBV19
TGTGCCAGCAGAGAAACAGGGCGGACTGAAGCTTTCTTT	CASRETGRTEAFF	TRBJ1-1	-	TRBV6-4